Sequencing of this T cell receptor beta chain was carried out in a study of relationships among human T cell subsets. From mRNA, alpha and beta CDR3 regions were amplified using semiquantitative ARM-PCR. ARM-PCR used tagged nested gene-specific primers, then communal superprimers for exponential amplification. First-round products served as template after exonuclease removal of nested primers. Via MiXCR, TCRdb re-called the multiplex PCR reads, giving one row per CDR3 protein. The table records 10,000 to 15,000 distinct CDR3 sequences, roughly two thirds of them present only once. V was cut by 6 bases and J by 7 bases, with 9 bases left in between. This CDR3 region has 10 residues. CDR1 DFQATT and CDR2 SNEGSKA come from the germline V gene (reference sequence). Bead selections for CD25, CD56 and CD294 left a flow-through collected as Th1 cells.

This TCR came from a man aged 35-49 years in good health. This chain connects TRBV20-1 to TRBJ1-2, with TRBD1 as a possible D gene (6 bases). Sequenced input: CD4+ Th1 cells sorted from blood. This CDR3 reads CSALDSGYTF. DNA of the CDR3: TGCAGTGCCCTGGACAGTGGCTACACCTTC.